The clone carrying this T cell receptor (beta chain) has just a few counts. Antigen specificity is unknown. The data are from a study of T cell repertoires in cytomegalovirus infection. Study information: Public TCR beta signature analysis indicated the presence of both CMV infection and matching HLA type.

V lost 2 bases and J lost 4; bases outside the gene matches: 5. Germline V gene lookup returns CDR1 SGHDT and CDR2 YYEEEE. This CDR3 spans 15 amino acids. One entry per CDR3 protein, called by TCRdb with MiXCR from the reads. The sample lists 45,000 to 55,000 distinct CDR3 sequences, under 20% occurring once. The gene calls are TRBV5-6 and TRBJ2-1; 8 bases fit TRBD2. Specimen: CD8+ T cells from cultured PBMCs, collected from culture after CMV antigen stimulation. This sequence was found in a human donor in good health (CMV status not recorded). Some clones in this sample may be carry-over from other donors' samples. The CDR3 region is CASSLRTSGYNEQFF. DNA for the CDR3: TGTGCCAGCAGCTTACGCACTAGCGGATACAATGAGCAGTTCTTC. The full variable domain, its missing parts supplied by reference TRBV5-6 and TRBJ2-1, is DAGVTQSPTHLIKTRGQQVTLRCSPKSGHDTVSWYQQALGQGPQFIFQYYEEEERQRGNFPDRFSGHQFPNYSSELNVNALLLGDSALYLCASSLRTSGYNEQFFGPGTRLTVL.